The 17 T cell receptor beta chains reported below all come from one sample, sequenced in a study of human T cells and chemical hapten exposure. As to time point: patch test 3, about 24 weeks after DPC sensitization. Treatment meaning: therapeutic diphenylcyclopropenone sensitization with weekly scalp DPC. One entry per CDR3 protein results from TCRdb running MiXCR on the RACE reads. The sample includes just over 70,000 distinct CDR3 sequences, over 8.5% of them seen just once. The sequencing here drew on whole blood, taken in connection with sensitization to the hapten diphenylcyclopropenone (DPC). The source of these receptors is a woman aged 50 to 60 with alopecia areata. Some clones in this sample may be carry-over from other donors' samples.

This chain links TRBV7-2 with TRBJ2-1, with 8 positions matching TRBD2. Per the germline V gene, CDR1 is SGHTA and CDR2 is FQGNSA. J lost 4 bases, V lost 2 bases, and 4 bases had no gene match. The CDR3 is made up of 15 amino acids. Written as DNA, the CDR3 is TGTGCCAGCAGCTTAATCACTAGCGGATACAATGAGCAGTTCTTC. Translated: CASSLITSGYNEQFF.

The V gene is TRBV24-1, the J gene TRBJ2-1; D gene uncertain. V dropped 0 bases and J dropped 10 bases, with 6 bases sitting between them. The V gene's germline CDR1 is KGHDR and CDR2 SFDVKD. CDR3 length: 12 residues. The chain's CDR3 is CATSDLRAEQFF. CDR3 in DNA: TGTGCCACCAGTGATTTGCGGGCCGAGCAGTTCTTC.

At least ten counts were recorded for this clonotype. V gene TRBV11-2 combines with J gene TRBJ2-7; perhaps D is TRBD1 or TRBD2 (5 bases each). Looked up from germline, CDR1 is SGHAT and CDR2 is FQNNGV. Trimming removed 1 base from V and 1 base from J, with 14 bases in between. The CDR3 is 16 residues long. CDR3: CASSLVPRDASYEQYF. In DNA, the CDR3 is TGTGCCAGCAGCTTAGTCCCCCGGGACGCATCCTACGAGCAGTACTTC.

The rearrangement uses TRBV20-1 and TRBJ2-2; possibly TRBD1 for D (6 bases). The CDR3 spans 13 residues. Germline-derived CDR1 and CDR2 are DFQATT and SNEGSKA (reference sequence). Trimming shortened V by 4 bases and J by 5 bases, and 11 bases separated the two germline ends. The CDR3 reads CSATTRGTGELFF. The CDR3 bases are TGCAGTGCTACGACCAGGGGTACCGGGGAGCTGTTTTTT.

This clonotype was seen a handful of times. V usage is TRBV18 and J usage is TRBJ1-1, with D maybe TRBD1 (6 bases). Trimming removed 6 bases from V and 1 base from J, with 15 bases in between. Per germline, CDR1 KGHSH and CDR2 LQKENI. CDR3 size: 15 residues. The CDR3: CASSLGAGTNTEAFF. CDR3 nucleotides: TGTGCCAGCTCGCTGGGGGCAGGGACGAACACTGAAGCTTTCTTT.

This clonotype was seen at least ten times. The CDR3 loop reads CASSRGGGTQYF. The DNA of the CDR3 is TGTGCCAGCAGCCGGGGTGGAGGGACCCAGTACTTC. V gene TRBV6-5 combines with J gene TRBJ2-7, with a weak D call TRBD2 (5 bases). The DNA matches TRBJ2-5 better at its end, which makes the J call doubtful. The CDR3 consists of 12 residues. The germline CDR1 and CDR2 sequences are MNHEY and SVGAGI.

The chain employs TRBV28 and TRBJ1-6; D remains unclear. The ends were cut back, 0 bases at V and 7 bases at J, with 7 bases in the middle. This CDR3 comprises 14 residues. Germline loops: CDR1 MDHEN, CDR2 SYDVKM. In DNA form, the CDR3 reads TGTGCCAGCAGTTTATGGGGGTTAAATTCACCCCTCCACTTT. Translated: CASSLWGLNSPLHF.

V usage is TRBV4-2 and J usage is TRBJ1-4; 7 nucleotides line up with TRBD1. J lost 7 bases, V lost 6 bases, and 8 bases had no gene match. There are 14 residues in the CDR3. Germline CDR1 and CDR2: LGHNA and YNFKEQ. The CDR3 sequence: CASRNRGRGEKLFF. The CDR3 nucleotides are TGTGCCAGCAGGAACAGGGGTAGGGGTGAAAAACTGTTTTTT.

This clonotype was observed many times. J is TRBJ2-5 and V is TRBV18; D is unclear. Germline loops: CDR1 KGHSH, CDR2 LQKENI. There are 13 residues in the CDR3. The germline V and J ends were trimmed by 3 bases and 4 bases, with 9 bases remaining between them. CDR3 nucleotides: TGTGCCAGCTCACCTAGGCTTGCAGAGACCCAGTACTTC. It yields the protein CASSPRLAETQYF.

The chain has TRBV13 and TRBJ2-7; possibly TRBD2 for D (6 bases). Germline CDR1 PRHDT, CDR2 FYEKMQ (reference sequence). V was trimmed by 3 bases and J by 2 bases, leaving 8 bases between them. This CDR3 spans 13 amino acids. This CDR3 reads CASSLWGAYEQYF. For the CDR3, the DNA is TGTGCCAGCAGCTTGTGGGGGGCCTACGAGCAGTACTTC.

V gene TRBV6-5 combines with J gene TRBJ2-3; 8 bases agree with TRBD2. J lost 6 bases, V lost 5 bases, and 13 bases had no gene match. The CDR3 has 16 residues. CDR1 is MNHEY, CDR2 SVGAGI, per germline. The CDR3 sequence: CASSPNAGLGFDTQYF. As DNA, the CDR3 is TGTGCCAGCAGTCCCAACGCGGGACTAGGGTTCGATACGCAGTATTTT.

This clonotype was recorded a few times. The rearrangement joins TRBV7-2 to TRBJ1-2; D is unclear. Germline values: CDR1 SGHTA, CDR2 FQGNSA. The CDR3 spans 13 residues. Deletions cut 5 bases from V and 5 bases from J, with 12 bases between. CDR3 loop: CASSLQGIYGYTF. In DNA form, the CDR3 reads TGTGCCAGCAGCCTGCAAGGGATATATGGCTACACCTTC.

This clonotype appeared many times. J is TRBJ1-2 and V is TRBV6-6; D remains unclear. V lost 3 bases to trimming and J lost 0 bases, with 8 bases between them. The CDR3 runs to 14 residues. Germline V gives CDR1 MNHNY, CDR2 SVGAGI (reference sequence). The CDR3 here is CASSYEQPNYGYTF. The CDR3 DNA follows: TGTGCCAGCAGTTATGAACAGCCTAACTATGGCTACACCTTC.

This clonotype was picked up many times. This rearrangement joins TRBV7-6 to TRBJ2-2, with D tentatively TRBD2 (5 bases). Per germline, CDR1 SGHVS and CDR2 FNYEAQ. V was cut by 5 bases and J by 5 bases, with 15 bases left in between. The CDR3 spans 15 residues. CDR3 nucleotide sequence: TGTGCCAGCAGCCCCCGGTTAGCGCAAACCGGGGAGCTGTTTTTT. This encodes CASSPRLAQTGELFF.

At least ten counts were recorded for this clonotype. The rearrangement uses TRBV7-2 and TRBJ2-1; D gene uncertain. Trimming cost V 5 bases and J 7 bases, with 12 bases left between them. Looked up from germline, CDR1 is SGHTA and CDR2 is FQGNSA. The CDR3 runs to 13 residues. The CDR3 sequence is CASSPYVTNEQFF. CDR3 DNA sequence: TGTGCCAGCAGCCCATACGTCACGAATGAGCAGTTCTTC.

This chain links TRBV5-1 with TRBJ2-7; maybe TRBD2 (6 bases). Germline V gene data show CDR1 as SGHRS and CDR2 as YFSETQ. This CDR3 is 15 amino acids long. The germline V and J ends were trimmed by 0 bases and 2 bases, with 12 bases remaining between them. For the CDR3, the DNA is TGCGCCAGCAGCTTGGACTCAGGAGGGCCCTACGAGCAGTACTTC. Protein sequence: CASSLDSGGPYEQYF.

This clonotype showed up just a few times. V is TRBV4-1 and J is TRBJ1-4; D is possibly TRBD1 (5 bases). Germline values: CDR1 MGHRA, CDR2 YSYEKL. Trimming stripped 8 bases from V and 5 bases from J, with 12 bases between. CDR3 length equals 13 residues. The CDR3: CASSQGRNEKLFF. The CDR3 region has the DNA TGCGCCAGCTCTCAGGGACGGAATGAAAAACTGTTTTTT.